The entry that follows covers one T cell receptor (beta chain) sequence. Vbeta (60) and Jbeta (13) primers were used in the PCR. Profiling relied on immunoSEQ multiplex PCR, and the TCRdb table lists in-frame clones only, not all of them. The data show approximately 150,000 clones, with 60% to 80% seen just once and about 4.5% held by the top ten. This CDR3 contains 16 residues. This sample was taken from a study of cytomegalovirus exposure and HLA in healthy donors. This sequence was found in a man younger than 35 in good health and CMV-seropositive. The chain is built from TRBV21-1 and TRBJ2-7; the listed D gene, TRBD2, was not tested against the DNA. TRBV21-1 is a documented pseudogene. The source material was PBMCs. CDR3 residues: CASSPRLAIRPYEQYV. The CDR3 bases are TGTGCCAGCAGCCCAAGACTAGCGATAAGACCTTACGAGCAGTACGTC.